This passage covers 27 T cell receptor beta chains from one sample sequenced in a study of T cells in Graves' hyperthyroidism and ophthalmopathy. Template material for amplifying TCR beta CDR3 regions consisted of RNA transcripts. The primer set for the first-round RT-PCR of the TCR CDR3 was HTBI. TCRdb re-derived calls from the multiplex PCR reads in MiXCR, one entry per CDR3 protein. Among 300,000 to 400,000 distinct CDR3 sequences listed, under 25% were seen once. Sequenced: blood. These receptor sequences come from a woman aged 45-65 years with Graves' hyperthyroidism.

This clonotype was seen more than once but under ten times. In nucleotides, the CDR3 is TGTGCCTGGAGTGCTGGGACAGGGGTTAATCAGCCCCAGCATTTT. Translating gives CAWSAGTGVNQPQHF. The rearrangement joins TRBV30 to TRBJ1-5; 10 bases match TRBD1. Germline lookup yields CDR1 GTSNPN and CDR2 SVGIG (reference sequence). This CDR3 comprises 15 residues. J was trimmed by 4 bases and V by 1 base; bases with no gene match: 4.

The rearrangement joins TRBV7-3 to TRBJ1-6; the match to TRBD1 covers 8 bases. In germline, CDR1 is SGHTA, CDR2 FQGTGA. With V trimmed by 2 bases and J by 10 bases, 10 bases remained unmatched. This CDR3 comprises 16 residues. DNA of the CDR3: TGTGCCAGCAGCTTAGCGCGGACAGGGTCGCGGTCACCCCTCCACTTT. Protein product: CASSLARTGSRSPLHF.

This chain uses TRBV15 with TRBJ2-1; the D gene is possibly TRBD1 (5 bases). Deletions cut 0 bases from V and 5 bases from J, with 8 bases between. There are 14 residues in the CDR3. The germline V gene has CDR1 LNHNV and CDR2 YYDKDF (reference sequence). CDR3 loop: CATSRDRGNNEQFF. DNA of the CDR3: TGTGCCACCAGCAGAGATAGGGGTAACAATGAGCAGTTCTTC.

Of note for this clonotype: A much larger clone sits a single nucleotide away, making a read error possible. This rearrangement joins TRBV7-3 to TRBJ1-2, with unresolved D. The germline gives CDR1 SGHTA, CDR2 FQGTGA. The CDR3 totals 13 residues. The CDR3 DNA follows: TGTGCCAGCAGCTCACAGAGTAACTATGACTACACCTTC. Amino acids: CASSSQSNYDYTF.

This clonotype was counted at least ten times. The CDR3 sequence: CASFRTSTDTQYF. The CDR3 nucleotides read TGTGCCAGCTTCAGGACCTCCACAGATACGCAGTATTTT. This chain links TRBV5-6 with TRBJ2-3; D is unresolved. Trimming stripped 7 bases from V and 2 bases from J, with 11 bases between. CDR3 length equals 13 residues. CDR1 is SGHDT, CDR2 YYEEEE, per germline.

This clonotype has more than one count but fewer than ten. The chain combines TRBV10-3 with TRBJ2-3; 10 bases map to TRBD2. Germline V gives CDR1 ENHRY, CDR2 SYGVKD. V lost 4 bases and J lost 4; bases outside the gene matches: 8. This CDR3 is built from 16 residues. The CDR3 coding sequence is TGTGCCATCAGTGCTCTAGCGGGAGTAGGAGCAGATACGCAGTATTTT. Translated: CAISALAGVGADTQYF.

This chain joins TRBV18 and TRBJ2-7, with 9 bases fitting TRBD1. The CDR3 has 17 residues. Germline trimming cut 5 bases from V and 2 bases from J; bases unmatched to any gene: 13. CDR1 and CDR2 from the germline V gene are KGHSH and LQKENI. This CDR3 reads CASSATTRTGVTYEQYF. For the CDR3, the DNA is TGTGCCAGCTCAGCTACAACTCGGACAGGGGTAACCTACGAGCAGTACTTC.

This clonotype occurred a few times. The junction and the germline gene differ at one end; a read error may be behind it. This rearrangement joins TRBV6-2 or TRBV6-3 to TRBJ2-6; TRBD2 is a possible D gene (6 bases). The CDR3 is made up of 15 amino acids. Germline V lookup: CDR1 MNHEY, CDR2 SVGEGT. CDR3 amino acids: CASSYGGSEANVLTF. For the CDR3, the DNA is TGTGCCAGCAGTTATGGGGGGTCTGAGGCCAACGTCCTGACTTTC.

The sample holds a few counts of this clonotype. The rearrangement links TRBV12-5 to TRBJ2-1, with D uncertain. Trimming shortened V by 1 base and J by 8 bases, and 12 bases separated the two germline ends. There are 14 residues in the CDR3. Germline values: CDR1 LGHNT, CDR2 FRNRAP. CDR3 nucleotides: TGTGCTAGTGGTTTGGGCCCTGGTCCCCATGAGCAGTTCTTC. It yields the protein CASGLGPGPHEQFF. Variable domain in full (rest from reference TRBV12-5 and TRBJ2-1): DARVTQTPRHKVTEMGQEVTMRCQPILGHNTVFWYRQTMMQGLELLAYFRNRAPLDDSGMPKDRFSAEMPDATLATLKIQPSEPRDSAVYFCASGLGPGPHEQFFGPGTRLTVL.

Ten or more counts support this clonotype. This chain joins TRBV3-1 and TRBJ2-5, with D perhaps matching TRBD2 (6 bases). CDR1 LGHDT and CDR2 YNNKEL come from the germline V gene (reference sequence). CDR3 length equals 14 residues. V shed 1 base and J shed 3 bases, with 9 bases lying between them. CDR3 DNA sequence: TGTGCCAGCAGCCAAGGCGGGGCCAAAGAGACCCAGTACTTC. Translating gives CASSQGGAKETQYF.

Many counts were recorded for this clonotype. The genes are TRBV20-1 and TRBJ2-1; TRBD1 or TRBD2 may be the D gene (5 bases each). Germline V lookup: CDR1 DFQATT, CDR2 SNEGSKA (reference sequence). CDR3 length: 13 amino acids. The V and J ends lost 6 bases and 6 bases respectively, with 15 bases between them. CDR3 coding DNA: TGCAGTGCGCCGGGACCGGGGTTCAATGAGCAGTTCTTC. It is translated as CSAPGPGFNEQFF.

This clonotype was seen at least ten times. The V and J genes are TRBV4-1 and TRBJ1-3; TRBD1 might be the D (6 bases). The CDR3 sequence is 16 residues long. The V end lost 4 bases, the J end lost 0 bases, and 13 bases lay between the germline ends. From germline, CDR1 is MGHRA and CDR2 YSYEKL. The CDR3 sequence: CASSRLQGASGNTIYF. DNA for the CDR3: TGCGCCAGCAGCCGACTACAGGGAGCCTCTGGAAACACCATATATTTT.

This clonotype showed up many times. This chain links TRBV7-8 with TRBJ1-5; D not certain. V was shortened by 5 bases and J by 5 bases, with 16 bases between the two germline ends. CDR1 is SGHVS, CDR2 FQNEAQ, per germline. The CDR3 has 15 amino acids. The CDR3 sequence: CASSPDLDLHQPQHF. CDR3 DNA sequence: TGTGCCAGCAGCCCCGACTTGGACCTCCATCAGCCCCAGCATTTT.

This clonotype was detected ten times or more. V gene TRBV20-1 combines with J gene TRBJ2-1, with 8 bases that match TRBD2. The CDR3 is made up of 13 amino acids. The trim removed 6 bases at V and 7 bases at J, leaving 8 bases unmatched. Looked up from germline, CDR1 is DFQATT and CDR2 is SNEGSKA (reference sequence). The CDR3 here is CSAPGTSLNEQFF. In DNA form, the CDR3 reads TGCAGTGCGCCCGGGACTAGTTTGAATGAGCAGTTCTTC.

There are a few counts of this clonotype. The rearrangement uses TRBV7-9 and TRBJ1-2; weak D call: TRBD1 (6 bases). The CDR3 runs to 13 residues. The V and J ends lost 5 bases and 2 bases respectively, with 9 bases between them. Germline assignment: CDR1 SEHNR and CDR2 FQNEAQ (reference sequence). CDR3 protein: CASSDDRNYGYTF. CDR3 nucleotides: TGTGCCAGCAGCGACGACAGGAACTATGGCTACACCTTC.

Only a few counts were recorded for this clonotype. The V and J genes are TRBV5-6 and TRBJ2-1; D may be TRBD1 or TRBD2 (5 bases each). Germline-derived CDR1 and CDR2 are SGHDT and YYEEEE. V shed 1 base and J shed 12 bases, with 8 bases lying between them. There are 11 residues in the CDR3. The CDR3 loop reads CASSLTGPQFF. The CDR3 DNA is TGTGCCAGCAGCTTGACGGGACCGCAGTTCTTC.

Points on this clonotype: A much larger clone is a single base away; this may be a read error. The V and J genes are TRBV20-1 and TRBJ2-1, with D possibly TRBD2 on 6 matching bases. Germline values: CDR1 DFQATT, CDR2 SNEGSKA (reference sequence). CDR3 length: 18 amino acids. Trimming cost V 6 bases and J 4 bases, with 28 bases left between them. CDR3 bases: TGCAGTGCCCCCACCCCACTCGCTAGCGCTTGGAGTTACAATGAGCAGTTCTTC. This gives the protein CSAPTPLASAWSYNEQFF.

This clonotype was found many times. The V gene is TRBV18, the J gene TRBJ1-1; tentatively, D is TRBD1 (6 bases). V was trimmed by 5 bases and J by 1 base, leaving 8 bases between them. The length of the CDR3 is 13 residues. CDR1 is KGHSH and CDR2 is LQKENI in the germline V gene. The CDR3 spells CASSEGQNTEAFF. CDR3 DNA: TGTGCCAGCTCAGAGGGACAGAACACTGAAGCTTTCTTT.

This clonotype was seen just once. The CDR3 reads CASRTSGGHGETQYF. DNA of the CDR3: TGTGCCAGCAGGACTAGCGGGGGTCATGGGGAGACCCAGTACTTC. J is TRBJ2-5 and V is TRBV27, with 12 positions matching TRBD2. Germline trimming cut 6 bases from V and 5 bases from J; bases unmatched to any gene: 7. Germline V CDR1 and CDR2: MNHEY, SMNVEV (reference sequence). This CDR3 is 15 amino acids long.

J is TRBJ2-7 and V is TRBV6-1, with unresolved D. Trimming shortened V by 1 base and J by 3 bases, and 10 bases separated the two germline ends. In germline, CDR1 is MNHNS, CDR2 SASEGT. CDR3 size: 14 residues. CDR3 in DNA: TGTGCCAGCAGTGAAGATTACGGATTCTACGAGCAGTACTTC. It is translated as CASSEDYGFYEQYF.

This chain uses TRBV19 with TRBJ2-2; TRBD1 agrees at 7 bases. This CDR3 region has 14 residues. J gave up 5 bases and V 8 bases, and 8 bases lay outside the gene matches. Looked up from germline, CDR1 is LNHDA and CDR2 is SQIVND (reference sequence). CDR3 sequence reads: CASALTGQTGELFF. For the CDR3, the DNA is TGTGCCAGTGCCCTGACAGGGCAAACCGGGGAGCTGTTTTTT.

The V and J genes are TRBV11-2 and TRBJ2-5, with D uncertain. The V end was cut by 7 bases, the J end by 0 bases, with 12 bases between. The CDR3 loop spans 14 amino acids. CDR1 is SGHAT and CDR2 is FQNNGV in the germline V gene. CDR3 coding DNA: TGTGCCAGCATCCAGGATAGCTACCAAGAGACCCAGTACTTC. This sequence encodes CASIQDSYQETQYF.

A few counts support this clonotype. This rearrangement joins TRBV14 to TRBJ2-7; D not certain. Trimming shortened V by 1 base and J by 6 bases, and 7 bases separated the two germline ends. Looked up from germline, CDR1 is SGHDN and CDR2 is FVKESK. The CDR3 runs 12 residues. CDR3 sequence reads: CASSQGLGEQYF. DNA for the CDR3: TGTGCCAGCAGCCAAGGTCTAGGCGAGCAGTACTTC. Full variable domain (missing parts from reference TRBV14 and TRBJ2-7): EAGVTQFPSHSVIEKGQTVTLRCDPISGHDNLYWYRRVMGKEIKFLLHFVKESKQDESGMPNNRFLAERTGGTYSTLKVQPAELEDSGVYFCASSQGLGEQYFGPGTRLTVT.

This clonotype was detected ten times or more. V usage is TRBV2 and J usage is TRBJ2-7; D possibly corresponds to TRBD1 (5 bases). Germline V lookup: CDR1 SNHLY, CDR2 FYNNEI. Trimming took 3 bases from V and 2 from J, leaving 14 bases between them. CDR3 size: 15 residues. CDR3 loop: CASSDLRVVPYEQYF. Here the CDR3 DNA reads TGTGCCAGCAGTGACCTCAGGGTCGTCCCCTACGAGCAGTACTTC. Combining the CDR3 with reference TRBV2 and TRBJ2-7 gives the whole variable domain EPEVTQTPSHQVTQMGQEVILRCVPISNHLYFYWYRQILGQKVEFLVSFYNNEISEKSEIFDDQFSVERPDGSNFTLKIRSTKLEDSAMYFCASSDLRVVPYEQYFGPGTRLTVT.

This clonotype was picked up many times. As DNA, the CDR3 is TGTGCCAGCAGCTTAGGGGGCGCGAACGAGCAGTACTTC. This encodes CASSLGGANEQYF. This chain joins TRBV11-2 and TRBJ2-7, with D tentatively TRBD1 (5 bases). CDR1 SGHAT and CDR2 FQNNGV come from the germline V gene. Trimming stripped 1 base from V and 5 bases from J, with 9 bases between. The CDR3 runs 13 residues.

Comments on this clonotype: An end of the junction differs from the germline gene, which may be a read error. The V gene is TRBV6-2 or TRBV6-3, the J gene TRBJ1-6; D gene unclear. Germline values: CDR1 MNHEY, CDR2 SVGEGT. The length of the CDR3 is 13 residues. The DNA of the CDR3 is TGTGCCAGCAATTACGGGCACAATTCACCCCTCCACTTT. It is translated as CASNYGHNSPLHF.

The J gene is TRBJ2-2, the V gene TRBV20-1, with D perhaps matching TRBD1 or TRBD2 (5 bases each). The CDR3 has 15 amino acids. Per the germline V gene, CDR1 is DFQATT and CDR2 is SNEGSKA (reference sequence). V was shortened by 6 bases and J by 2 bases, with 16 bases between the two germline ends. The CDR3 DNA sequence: TGCAGTGCGAAGCTTCAGAGGGGTAACACCGGGGAGCTGTTTTTT. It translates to CSAKLQRGNTGELFF.